Each of the 17 T cell receptor beta chains below was sequenced from the same sample in a study of cytomegalovirus exposure and HLA in healthy donors. The PCR used 60 Vbeta and 13 Jbeta primers. Assay: immunoSEQ multiplex PCR; the TCRdb copy retains only in-frame clones and omits some. Among 150,000 to 200,000 clones listed, 81% were seen once. Sequencing was carried out using PBMCs. The source is a man aged 45-65 years in good health and CMV-seropositive.

The count of this clone is one. The chain couples TRBV7-6 to TRBJ2-7; TRBD1 agrees at 9 bases. Germline assignment: CDR1 SGHVS and CDR2 FNYEAQ. The CDR3 runs to 14 residues. With 2 bases clipped from V and 7 bases from J, the junction kept 6 bases outside the gene matches. The CDR3 sequence: CASSLRGQGVEQYF. The DNA for the CDR3 is TGTGCCAGCAGCTTAAGGGGACAGGGTGTTGAGCAGTACTTC.

This sequence joins TRBV7-6 and TRBJ2-7; 12 bases map to TRBD2. This CDR3 has 15 amino acids. CDR1 is SGHVS, CDR2 FNYEAQ, per germline. Trimming took 4 bases from V and 7 from J; bases not matched to a gene: 8. The CDR3 nucleotides are TGTGCCAGCAGCTCCCTAGCGGGGGGGCCTGGAGAGCAGTACTTC. This encodes CASSSLAGGPGEQYF.

This rearrangement joins TRBV2 to TRBJ1-2, with a tentative D call TRBD1 (5 bases). Germline loops: CDR1 SNHLY, CDR2 FYNNEI. The CDR3 is 16 amino acids. V was trimmed by 0 bases and J by 0 bases, leaving 11 bases between them. As DNA, the CDR3 is TGTGCCAGCAGTGAAGCGCGGGGGGAAACTAACTATGGCTACACCTTC. Its protein product is CASSEARGETNYGYTF.

The DNA of the CDR3 is TGTGCCTGGAGTGGGCTGGGGAGGCCGCAGTATTTT. This gives the protein CAWSGLGRPQYF. The J gene is TRBJ2-3, the V gene TRBV30; D is possibly TRBD2 (6 bases). V dropped 1 base and J dropped 10 bases, with 12 bases sitting between them. Germline V gene lookup returns CDR1 GTSNPN and CDR2 SVGIG (reference sequence). This CDR3 region has 12 residues. Full variable domain (outside the CDR3, taken from reference TRBV30 and TRBJ2-3): SQTIHQWPATLVQPVGSPLSLECTVEGTSNPNLYWYRQAAGRGLQLLFYSVGIGQISSEVPQNLSASRPQDRQFILSSKKLLLSDSGFYLCAWSGLGRPQYFGPGTRLTVL.

The chain links TRBV4-1 to TRBJ1-5; 7 bases are a match to TRBD1. V dropped 1 base and J dropped 4; count of bases not matched to a gene: 7. The CDR3 has 16 residues. In germline, CDR1 is MGHRA, CDR2 YSYEKL. The CDR3, as DNA: TGCGCCAGCAGCCAAGGTCAAGGGGGCGCGAATCAGCCCCAGCATTTT. It specifies CASSQGQGGANQPQHF.

This clone is a singleton in its sample. The CDR3 is CASSEPGQGNTEAFF. The CDR3, as DNA: TGCGCCAGCAGTGAGCCTGGACAGGGGAACACTGAAGCTTTCTTT. The rearrangement links TRBV10-2 to TRBJ1-1; TRBD1 aligns across 8 bases. Looked up from germline, CDR1 is WSHSY and CDR2 is SAAADI. This CDR3 has 15 amino acids. Trimming removed 2 bases from V and 1 base from J; junction bases left unmatched: 3.

This rearrangement joins TRBV28 to TRBJ2-7, with a possible D match to TRBD2 (5 bases). The V gene's germline CDR1 is MDHEN and CDR2 SYDVKM. This CDR3 is 16 amino acids long. The V end was cut by 5 bases, the J end by 0 bases, with 17 bases between. The CDR3 sequence is CASSPPPAASSYEQYF. CDR3 DNA: TGTGCCAGCAGTCCCCCGCCAGCGGCAAGCTCCTACGAGCAGTACTTC.

The V call is TRBV15, the J call TRBJ1-5, with 12 positions matching TRBD1. V shed 3 bases and J 5 bases; nucleotides not matched to a gene: 11. Per germline, CDR1 LNHNV and CDR2 YYDKDF (reference sequence). The CDR3 is made up of 18 amino acids. CDR3 sequence (DNA): TGTGCCACCAGCAGCATCGCCCGGGACAGGGGGCTAGATCAGCCCCAGCATTTT. This translates into CATSSIARDRGLDQPQHF.

This clone was observed a single time. This rearrangement joins TRBV29-1 to TRBJ2-1; 14 bases map to TRBD2. The CDR3 has 15 residues. Unmatched junction bases numbered 2, after V lost 3 bases and J lost 4 bases. Per germline, CDR1 SQVTM and CDR2 ANQGSEA. CDR3 coding DNA: TGCAGCGTTGACAGGACTAGCGGGGGGTACAATGAGCAGTTCTTC. Translating it yields CSVDRTSGGYNEQFF.

The rearrangement joins TRBV5-5 to TRBJ2-1; TRBD1 agrees at 8 bases. The CDR3 extends over 14 amino acids. The germline gives CDR1 SGHKS, CDR2 YYEKEE (reference sequence). Losses at the gene ends were 0 bases for V and 7 bases for J; bases not matched to a gene: 3. In DNA, the CDR3 is TGTGCCAGCAGCTTGGGACAGGGGCCAAATGAGCAGTTCTTC. As protein: CASSLGQGPNEQFF.

The chain employs TRBV7-6 and TRBJ2-2; 11 bases map to TRBD2. The CDR3 has 21 residues. V lost 5 bases to trimming and J lost 2 bases; unmatched junction nucleotides: 19. Germline lookup yields CDR1 SGHVS and CDR2 FNYEAQ. This CDR3 is CASSTTPSATGTSGNTGELFF. CDR3 coding DNA: TGTGCCAGCAGCACGACACCGTCCGCGACCGGGACTAGCGGTAACACCGGGGAGCTGTTTTTT.

This clone occurred a few times. This chain joins TRBV27 and TRBJ2-1, with a weak D call TRBD2 (5 bases). Trimming cost V 5 bases and J 0 bases, with 11 bases left between them. In germline, CDR1 is MNHEY, CDR2 SMNVEV (reference sequence). This CDR3 comprises 15 residues. The CDR3 is CASSLTSYSYNEQFF. CDR3 nucleotide sequence: TGTGCCAGCAGTCTTACTAGTTACTCCTACAATGAGCAGTTCTTC.

The chain uses TRBV28 and TRBJ2-7, with 9 bases matching TRBD2. Germline V gene lookup returns CDR1 MDHEN and CDR2 SYDVKM. CDR3 length: 13 amino acids. V was clipped by 8 bases and J by 2 bases; unmatched bases: 4. The CDR3 nucleotides read TGTGCCAGCGGCGGGGGGGGTACCTACGAGCAGTACTTC. It encodes CASGGGGTYEQYF. Complete variable domain (other parts from reference TRBV28 and TRBJ2-7): DVKVTQSSRYLVKRTGEKVFLECVQDMDHENMFWYRQDPGLGLRLIYFSYDVKMKEKGDIPEGYSVSREKKERFSLILESASTNQTSMYLCASGGGGTYEQYFGPGTRLTVT.

V is TRBV6-1 and J is TRBJ2-3; 9 bases are a match to TRBD1. In germline, CDR1 is MNHNS, CDR2 SASEGT. Trimming at V came to 4 bases and at J to 7 bases, leaving 18 bases not matched to a gene. This CDR3 has 18 amino acids. CDR3 in DNA: TGTGCCAGCAGTGGGACAGGGGCCACCCTTCTTAAAGGCCATACGCAGTATTTT. Residues: CASSGTGATLLKGHTQYF.

This chain joins TRBV6-6 and TRBJ2-5; TRBD2 matches at 7 bases. The J call may be faulty, since TRBJ2-7 better matches the DNA end. Germline V CDR1 and CDR2: MNHNY, SVGAGI (reference sequence). The CDR3 contains 16 residues. CDR3 nucleotides: TGTGCCACCCACCTCCCGCGCGGGGGTGGGGCCTACGAGCAGTACTTC. This sequence encodes CATHLPRGGGAYEQYF.

This rearrangement joins TRBV7-2 to TRBJ2-5, with D hard to call. The end of the DNA aligns better with TRBJ2-7, so the J call may be wrong. CDR3 length: 14 amino acids. Per the germline V gene, CDR1 is SGHTA and CDR2 is FQGNSA. The CDR3 region is CASSLGEYSYEQYF. The CDR3 bases are TGTGCCAGCAGCTTAGGCGAATACTCCTACGAGCAGTACTTC.

The V call is TRBV29-1, the J call TRBJ2-3, with 12 bases aligning to TRBD2. The V and J ends lost 4 bases and 6 bases, in that order; junction bases with no gene match: 5. Germline V gene data show CDR1 as SQVTM and CDR2 as ANQGSEA. The CDR3 totals 14 residues. The CDR3 nucleotides read TGCAGCGTTGTCCCCCTAGCGGGAGGGGATACGCAGTATTTT. This gives the protein CSVVPLAGGDTQYF.